This record concerns one TCR beta chain sequence. What this receptor recognizes is not known. Base qualities are not provided; no much larger clone lies one nucleotide away. TCRbeta CDR3 regions were amplified from genomic DNA by means of the immunoSEQ Assay, a bias-controlled multiplex PCR. The published analysis was carried out like this. The number of nucleated cells in each sample was estimated from the amplification of reference gene primers within the assay. To quantify the absolute abundance of each unique TCRbeta CDR3 rearrangement, sequence reads were collapsed and filtered. For each sample, productive Simpson clonality was calculated as the square root of Simpson's diversity index across productive rearrangements. Entries here come from immuneACCESS through TCRdb and include only in-frame sequences with V and J called. Some clones fail to appear in such tables; in the studies checked, an unresolved V gene covers under half of the shortfall, and the cause of the remainder is unknown. V and J calls and clone size come straight from that table; D and trimming were deduced from the DNA. This sample comprises around 300,000 clones, approximately 90% of them detected only once. In total, the top ten clones hold roughly 2% of the sample.

The data originate from a study of blood T cell repertoires in COVID-19 (dated by TCRdb to about 2020). A note on the overall study: For ImmuneRACE Cohort 3, a participant was defined as recovered based on two consecutive negative NP/OP PCR tests, clearance by a healthcare professional, or resolution of symptoms. Nearly every sample came with metadata listing a de-identified subject ID, COVID-19 status, age in years and sex. The repertoires were released in a freely available public database meant as a resource for research on the immune response to SARS-CoV-2. Samples were obtained from the ongoing ImmuneRACE study (first 160 participants) and from about 1,300 subjects provided by 6 global collaborators. The material from the prospective study consisted of cDNA or gDNA derived from T cells, B-cell-depleted T cells, or PBMCs. The dataset comprised deeply sampled blood TCRbeta repertoires from subjects exposed to, actively infected with, or recovered from COVID-19. Where available, HLA class I and class II types were obtained from metadata supplied by the sample provider rather than from assay-based typing. Samples covering the acute and convalescent phases of COVID-19 were provided by collaborators in the United States, Italy and Spain.

Participants in the prospective study were aged roughly 18 to 90 years, lived in some 24 United States geographic areas, and enrolled through a virtual design. In the prospective study, cohorts were assigned on the basis of participant-reported clinical history obtained from a screening survey and a study questionnaire. In the prospective study, whole blood, serum and a nasopharyngeal or oropharyngeal swab were collected from each participant by mobile phlebotomists. Over an approximately two-month period, participants in the prospective study had the option of providing additional blood draws and questionnaires. Prospective study blood samples were shipped either frozen or at room temperature before DNA extraction. Here is what the overall study found, with its caveats: How much clinical and demographic metadata was included differed by source and by participant, and the metadata was provided uncurated.

This TCR derives from a woman aged 60-75 years in a cohort exposed to, infected with or recovered from COVID-19 (not recorded which). The sample taken for sequencing was PBMCs or T cells enriched from blood (not recorded which).

CDR3 loop: CASSEGLAGAGDTQYF. DNA sequence: TGTGCCAGCAGCGAGGGACTAGCGGGAGCTGGAGATACGCAGTATTTT. This receptor chain uses TRBV2 and TRBJ2-3, with 14 middle bases fitting TRBD2. Spanning cysteine to phenylalanine, the CDR3 consists of 16 amino acids. Only the CDR3 region is kept as DNA, spanning 48 bases read in frame from base 1. Germline trimming: 6 bases from V, 5 bases from J; junction bases outside gene matches: 7. CDR1 and CDR2 were assigned from the germline V gene as SNHLY and FYNNEI.